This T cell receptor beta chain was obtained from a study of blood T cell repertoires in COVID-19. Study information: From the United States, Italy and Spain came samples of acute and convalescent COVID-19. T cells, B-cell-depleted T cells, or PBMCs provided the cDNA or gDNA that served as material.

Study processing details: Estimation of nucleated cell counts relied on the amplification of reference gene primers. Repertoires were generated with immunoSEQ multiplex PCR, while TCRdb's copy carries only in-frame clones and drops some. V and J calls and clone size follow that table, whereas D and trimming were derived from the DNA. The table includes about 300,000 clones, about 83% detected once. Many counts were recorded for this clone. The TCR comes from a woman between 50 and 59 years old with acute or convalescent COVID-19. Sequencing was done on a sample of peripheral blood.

The CDR3 here is CASSPDGPGGEQFF. The CDR3 DNA follows: TGTGCCAGCAGTCCAGACGGGCCGGGGGGTGAGCAGTTCTTC. V and J are TRBV2 and TRBJ2-1, with 7 bases aligning to TRBD2. The junction had 10 bases not matched to a gene; V was cut back by 5 bases and J by 9 bases. CDR1 is SNHLY, CDR2 FYNNEI, per germline. This CDR3 spans 14 amino acids.